One sample yielded the 13 T cell receptor beta chains listed below, sequenced in a study of blood T cells in healthy people across ages. The second PCR ran roughly 7 to 11 cycles with a sample-barcoded 5' primer and J-beta primers. TCRdb re-called the 5' RACE reads with MiXCR, one entry per CDR3 protein. The data show 650,000 to 950,000 distinct CDR3 sequences, around 45% seen once. The material sequenced was blood. Receptors originate from a man aged 55 to 70 in good health.

This clonotype was observed at least ten times. J is TRBJ2-5 and V is TRBV6-5; TRBD2 is a possible D gene (6 bases). V dropped 2 bases and J dropped 2 bases, with 9 bases sitting between them. The CDR3 runs to 14 residues. Germline CDR1 is MNHEY and CDR2 is SVGAGI. Here the CDR3 reads CASSYRLGQETQYF. The CDR3 DNA is TGTGCCAGCAGTTACCGACTAGGGCAAGAGACCCAGTACTTC.

The chain combines TRBV6-2 or TRBV6-3 with TRBJ1-6; 9 bases match TRBD1. Unmatched junction bases numbered 4, after V lost 2 bases and J lost 8 bases. CDR1 is MNHEY and CDR2 is SVGEGT in the germline V gene. This CDR3 has 15 amino acids. The CDR3 spells CASSYLGQGYSPLHF. CDR3 bases: TGTGCCAGCAGTTACCTGGGACAGGGTTATTCACCCCTCCACTTT.

The chain recombines TRBV5-8 with TRBJ1-2, with 9 positions matching TRBD1. J gave up 2 bases and V 4 bases, and 15 bases lay outside the gene matches. CDR1 is SGHTS, CDR2 YDEGEE, per germline. The CDR3 runs 18 residues. In nucleotides, the CDR3 is TGTGCCAGCAGCCCACCCCGTCCCGGGACAGGGATAAACTATGGCTACACCTTC. This codes for CASSPPRPGTGINYGYTF.

The chain employs TRBV12-5 and TRBJ2-7; a possible D gene is TRBD1 (5 bases). The CDR3 has 16 residues. CDR1 LGHNT and CDR2 FRNRAP come from the germline V gene. V lost 2 bases to trimming and J lost 3 bases, with 17 bases between them. The CDR3 DNA follows: TGTGCTAGTGGTTTGAGTGGAACAGGAGAAAACTACGAGCAGTACTTC. This sequence encodes CASGLSGTGENYEQYF.

In DNA, the CDR3 is TGCAGCGTAACAGGGGAGGGGTGTGGCTACACCTTC. This gives the protein CSVTGEGCGYTF. The rearrangement links TRBV29-1 to TRBJ1-2; TRBD1 matches at 7 bases. There are 12 residues in the CDR3. CDR1 and CDR2 (germline): SQVTM, ANQGSEA. V gave up 6 bases and J gave up 7 bases; unmatched junction bases: 8.

This clonotype was seen more than once but under ten times. The CDR3 nucleotides read TGTGCCAGCAGGCCGACAGGGAGATCCTACAATGAGCAGTTCTTC. Amino acids: CASRPTGRSYNEQFF. This chain links TRBV6-2 or TRBV6-3 with TRBJ2-1, with 7 positions matching TRBD1. CDR3 length: 15 amino acids. Germline CDR1 reads MNHEY; CDR2 reads SVGEGT. Trimming at V came to 6 bases and at J to 1 base, leaving 6 bases not matched to a gene.

The chain couples TRBV20-1 to TRBJ2-3, with 8 bases identical to TRBD2. V lost 4 bases and J lost 3; bases outside the gene matches: 9. CDR3 length equals 15 residues. CDR1 is DFQATT, CDR2 SNEGSKA, per germline (reference sequence). CDR3 in amino acids: CSAKYRRGATDTQYF. CDR3 DNA sequence: TGCAGTGCTAAGTACCGGCGGGGGGCAACAGATACGCAGTATTTT.

The V call is TRBV20-1, the J call TRBJ2-7; 7 positions match TRBD1. CDR3 length equals 14 residues. Unmatched junction bases numbered 8, after V lost 6 bases and J lost 0 bases. Germline V gene lookup returns CDR1 DFQATT and CDR2 SNEGSKA (reference sequence). Here the CDR3 DNA reads TGCAGTGCCAGCGACAGGGTTATCTCCTACGAGCAGTACTTC. This gives the protein CSASDRVISYEQYF.

This clonotype appeared a few times. The gene calls are TRBV12-3 or TRBV12-4 and TRBJ2-7, with a possible D match to TRBD1 (7 bases). V lost 6 bases, J lost 0 bases, and 15 bases lay in between. The CDR3 runs 15 residues. As DNA, the CDR3 is TGTGCCAGCAGAGCGACAGGGAGGAGCTCCTACGAGCAGTACTTC. Its protein product is CASRATGRSSYEQYF.

This clonotype was observed a few times. J is TRBJ2-1 and V is TRBV2; 10 bases match TRBD1. V was clipped by 10 bases and J by 4 bases; unmatched bases: 10. Germline V lookup: CDR1 SNHLY, CDR2 FYNNEI. The length of the CDR3 is 15 residues. In nucleotides, the CDR3 is TGTGCCACCCTAATGGACAGGGGGGGTTACAATGAGCAGTTCTTC. Encoded protein: CATLMDRGGYNEQFF.

In its sample, this clonotype was seen a few times. The chain couples TRBV6-5 to TRBJ2-4, with D possibly being TRBD2 (6 bases). Germline values: CDR1 MNHEY, CDR2 SVGAGI. Trimming shortened V by 5 bases and J by 6 bases, and 17 bases separated the two germline ends. The CDR3 covers 15 residues. The CDR3 region has the DNA TGTGCCAGCAGTACCCCGCTCGGAGGGCGAAACATTCAGTACTTC. This encodes CASSTPLGGRNIQYF.

The chain couples TRBV10-3 to TRBJ2-5, with D maybe TRBD2 (5 bases). The CDR3 totals 13 residues. V was pared by 5 bases and J by 5 bases, with 12 bases between. Germline lookup yields CDR1 ENHRY and CDR2 SYGVKD. This CDR3 is CAISRDPGETQYF. The CDR3 DNA sequence: TGTGCCATCAGTCGGGATCCCGGGGAGACCCAGTACTTC.

The V call is TRBV20-1, the J call TRBJ1-2; a weak D match, TRBD1 (6 bases). The germline CDR1 and CDR2 sequences are DFQATT and SNEGSKA (reference sequence). Trimming cost V 1 base and J 3 bases, with 9 bases left between them. The CDR3 has 13 residues. Here the CDR3 reads CSARGTDDYGYTF. The CDR3 region has the DNA TGCAGTGCTAGAGGGACAGACGACTATGGCTACACCTTC.